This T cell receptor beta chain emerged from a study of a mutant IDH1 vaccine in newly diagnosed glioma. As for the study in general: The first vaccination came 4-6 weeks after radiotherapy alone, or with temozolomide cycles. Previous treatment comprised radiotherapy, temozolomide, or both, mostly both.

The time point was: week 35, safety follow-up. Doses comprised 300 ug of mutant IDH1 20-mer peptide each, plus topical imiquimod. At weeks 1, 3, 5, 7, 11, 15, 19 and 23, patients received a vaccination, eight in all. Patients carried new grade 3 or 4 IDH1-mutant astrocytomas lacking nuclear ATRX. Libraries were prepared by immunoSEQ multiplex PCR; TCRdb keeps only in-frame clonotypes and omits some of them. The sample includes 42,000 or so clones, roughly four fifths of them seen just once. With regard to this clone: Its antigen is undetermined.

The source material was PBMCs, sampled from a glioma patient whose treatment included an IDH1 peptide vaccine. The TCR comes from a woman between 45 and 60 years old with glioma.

Here the CDR3 reads CASTKYPGLGSNQPQHF. As DNA, the CDR3 is TGTGCCAGTACTAAGTATCCGGGCCTGGGGAGCAATCAGCCCCAGCATTTT. The rearrangement uses TRBV28 and TRBJ1-5; no definite D call. CDR1 is MDHEN and CDR2 is SYDVKM in the germline V gene. V lost 9 bases and J 1 base, leaving 22 bases between the germline ends. The CDR3 runs 17 residues.